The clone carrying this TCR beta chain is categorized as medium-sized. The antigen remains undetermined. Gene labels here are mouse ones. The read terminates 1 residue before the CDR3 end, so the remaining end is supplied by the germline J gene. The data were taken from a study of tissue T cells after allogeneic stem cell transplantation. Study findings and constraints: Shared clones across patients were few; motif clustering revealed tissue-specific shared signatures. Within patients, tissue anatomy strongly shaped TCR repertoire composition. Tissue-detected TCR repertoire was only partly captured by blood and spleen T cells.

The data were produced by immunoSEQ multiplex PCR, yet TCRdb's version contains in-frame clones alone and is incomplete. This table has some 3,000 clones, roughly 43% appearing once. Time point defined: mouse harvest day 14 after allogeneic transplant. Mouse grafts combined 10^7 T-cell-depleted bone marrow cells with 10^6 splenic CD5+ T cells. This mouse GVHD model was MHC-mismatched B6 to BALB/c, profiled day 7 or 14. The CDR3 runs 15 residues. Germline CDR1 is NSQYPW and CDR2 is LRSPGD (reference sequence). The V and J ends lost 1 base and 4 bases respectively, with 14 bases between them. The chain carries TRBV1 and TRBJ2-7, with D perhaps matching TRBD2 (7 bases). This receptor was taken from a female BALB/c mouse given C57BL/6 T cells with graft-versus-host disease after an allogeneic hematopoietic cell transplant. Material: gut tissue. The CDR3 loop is CTCSAGGGGWYEQYF. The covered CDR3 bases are TGCACCTGCAGTGCAGGAGGGGGGGGGTGGTATGAACAGTAC. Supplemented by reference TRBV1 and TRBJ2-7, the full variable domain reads VTLLEQNPRWRLVPRGQAVNLRCILKNSQYPWMSWYQQDLQKQLQWLFTLRSPGDKEVKSLPGADYLATRVTDTELRLQVANMSQGRTLYCTCSAGGGGWYEQYFGPGTRLTVL.